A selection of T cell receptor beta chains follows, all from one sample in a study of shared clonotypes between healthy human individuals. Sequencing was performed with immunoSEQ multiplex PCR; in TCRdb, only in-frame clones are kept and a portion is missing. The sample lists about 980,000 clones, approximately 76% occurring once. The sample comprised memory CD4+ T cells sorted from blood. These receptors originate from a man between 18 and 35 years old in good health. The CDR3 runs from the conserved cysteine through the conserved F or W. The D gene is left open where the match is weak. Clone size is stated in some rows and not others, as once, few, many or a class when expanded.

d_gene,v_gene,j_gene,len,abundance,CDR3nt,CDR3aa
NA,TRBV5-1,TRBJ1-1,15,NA,TGCGCCAGCAGCCTGCTTGGGGAGGGGGGCACTGAAGCTTTCTTT,CASSLLGEGGTEAFF
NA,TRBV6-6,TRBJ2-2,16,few,TGTGCCAGCAGTTACTCTAAGGGGACGAACACCGGGGAGCTGTTTTTT,CASSYSKGTNTGELFF
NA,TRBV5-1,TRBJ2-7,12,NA,TGCGCCAGCAGGCAGGATTCCTACGAGCAGTACTTC,CASRQDSYEQYF
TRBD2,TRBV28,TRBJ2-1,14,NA,TGTGCCAGCAGCACTAGCGGGAGTATCAATGAGCAGTTCTTC,CASSTSGSINEQFF
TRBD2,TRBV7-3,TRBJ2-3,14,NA,TGTGCCAGCAGCTTGGGAGGGACTACAGATACGCAGTATTTT,CASSLGGTTDTQYF
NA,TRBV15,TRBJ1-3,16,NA,TGTGCCACCAGCAGAGAAGACAGTGTAGGGGCCAACACCATATATTTT,CATSREDSVGANTIYF
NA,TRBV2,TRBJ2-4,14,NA,TGTGCCACCGCAAAGGCAGGGGACAAAAACATTCAGTACTTC,CATAKAGDKNIQYF
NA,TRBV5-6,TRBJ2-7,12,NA,TGTGCCAGCAGCTTGGTCGGACACGAGCAGTACTTC,CASSLVGHEQYF
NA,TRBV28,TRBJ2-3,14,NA,TGTGCCAGCAGCGTTTATATTACCACAGATACGCAGTATTTT,CASSVYITTDTQYF
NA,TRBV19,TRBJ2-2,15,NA,TGTGCCAGTAGTCCTTCGTGGCAGGGGCACGGGGAGCTGTTTTTT,CASSPSWQGHGELFF
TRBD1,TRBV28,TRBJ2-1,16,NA,TGTGCCAGCAGTCCGAGGCGGACAGGGCCTTACAATGAGCAGTTCTTC,CASSPRRTGPYNEQFF
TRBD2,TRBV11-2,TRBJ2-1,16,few,TGTGCCAGCAGCTTAGGGAGCGGGAGCTCCTACAATGAGCAGTTCTTC,CASSLGSGSSYNEQFF
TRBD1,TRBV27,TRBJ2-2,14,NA,TGTGCCAGCCGAGACAGGGCATTATCCGGGGAGCTGTTTTTT,CASRDRALSGELFF
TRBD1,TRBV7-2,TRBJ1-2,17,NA,TGTGCCAGCAGCAGCTTTTGGACAGGGGACTCCTACTATGGCTACACCTTC,CASSSFWTGDSYYGYTF
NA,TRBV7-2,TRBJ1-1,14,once,TGTGCCAGCAGCTCTACCCTCGGAGGGGCTGAAGCTTTCTTT,CASSSTLGGAEAFF
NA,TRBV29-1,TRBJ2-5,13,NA,TGCAGCGTTGCGGTTGGCGGAGGGGAGACCCAGTACTTC,CSVAVGGGETQYF
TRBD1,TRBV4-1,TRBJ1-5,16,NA,TGCGCCAGCAGACCCTGGACAGGGGGGGTCAATCAGCCCCAGCATTTT,CASRPWTGGVNQPQHF
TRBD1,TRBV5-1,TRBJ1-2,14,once,TGCGCCAGCAGCACGACAGGGTTCGACTATGGCTACACCTTC,CASSTTGFDYGYTF
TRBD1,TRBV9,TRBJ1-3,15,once,TGTGCCAGCAACGTACAGGGGAGCTCTGGAAACACCATATATTTT,CASNVQGSSGNTIYF
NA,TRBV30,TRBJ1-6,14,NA,TGTGCCTGGAGTGAGGGCGGCACGATGTCACCCCTCCACTTT,CAWSEGGTMSPLHF
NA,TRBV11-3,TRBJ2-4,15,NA,TGTGCCAGCAGCTTGGGGATTGGGGCCAAAAACATTCAGTACTTC,CASSLGIGAKNIQYF
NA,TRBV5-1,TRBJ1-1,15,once,TGCGCCAGCAGCTTGGGTCAGGGCTGGGATACTGAAGCTTTCTTT,CASSLGQGWDTEAFF
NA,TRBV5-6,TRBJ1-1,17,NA,TGTGCCAGCAGCTTCGGTCTGGCACAGCCCCTGAACACTGAAGCTTTCTTT,CASSFGLAQPLNTEAFF
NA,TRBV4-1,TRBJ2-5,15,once,TGCGCCAGCAGCCCACAGCGGTCGGGACAAGAGACCCAGTACTTC,CASSPQRSGQETQYF
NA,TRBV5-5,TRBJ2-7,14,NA,TGTGCCAGCAGCGAGCGCAGGGTAGCCTACGAGCAGTACTTC,CASSERRVAYEQYF
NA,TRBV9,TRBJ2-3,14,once,TGTGCCAGCAGCGTAGCGAGGGCCGGAGATACGCAGTATTTT,CASSVARAGDTQYF
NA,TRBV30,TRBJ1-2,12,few,TGTGCCTGGAGTGCCCAGGGCTATGGCTACACCTTC,CAWSAQGYGYTF
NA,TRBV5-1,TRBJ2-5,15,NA,TGCGCCAGCAGCTTAAGCCAGAGTAATAAAGAGACCCAGTACTTC,CASSLSQSNKETQYF
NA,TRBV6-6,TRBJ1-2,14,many,TGTGCCAGCAGTTACTCGGCAGTTAACTATGGCTACACCTTC,CASSYSAVNYGYTF
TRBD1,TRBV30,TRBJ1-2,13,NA,TGTGCCTGGAGTGACAGGGGGGACTATGGCTACACCTTC,CAWSDRGDYGYTF
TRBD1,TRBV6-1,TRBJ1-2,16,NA,TGTGCCAGCAGTGAAGCGGACAGGGCCAATAACTATGGCTACACCTTC,CASSEADRANNYGYTF
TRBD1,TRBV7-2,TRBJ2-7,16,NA,TGTGCCAGCAGCTTGGACAGGGGAACCACGGTCTACGAGCAGTACTTC,CASSLDRGTTVYEQYF
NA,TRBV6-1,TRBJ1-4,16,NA,TGTGCCAGCAGTGAAGGCATGTATGCAACTAATGAAAAACTGTTTTTT,CASSEGMYATNEKLFF
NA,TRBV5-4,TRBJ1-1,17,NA,TGTGCCAGATCCACCGACGGGGGAGTCGTAGGGGTCACTGAAGCTTTCTTT,CARSTDGGVVGVTEAFF
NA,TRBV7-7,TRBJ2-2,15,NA,TGTGCTAGCAGCCTAGGGGACGGCCTCACCGGGGAGCTGTTTTTT,CASSLGDGLTGELFF
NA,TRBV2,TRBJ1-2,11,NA,TGTGCCAGCACAGGGGACTATGGCTACACCTTC,CASTGDYGYTF
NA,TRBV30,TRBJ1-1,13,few,TGTGCCTGGACGGCATTCAGGGGAACTGAAGCTTTCTTT,CAWTAFRGTEAFF
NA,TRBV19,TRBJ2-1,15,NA,TGTGCCAGTAAGGGCGGTGCCGAGGCCTACAATGAGCAGTTCTTC,CASKGGAEAYNEQFF
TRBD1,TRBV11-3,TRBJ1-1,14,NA,TGTGCCAGCAGCCCTGGGGACAGGGGCGCTGAAGCTTTCTTT,CASSPGDRGAEAFF
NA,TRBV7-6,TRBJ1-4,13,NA,TGTGCCAGCACTCGGACTGGCAATGAAAAACTGTTTTTT,CASTRTGNEKLFF
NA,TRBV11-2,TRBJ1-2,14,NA,TGTGCCAGCAGCTTCATGGACGGTCTCTATGGCTACACCTTC,CASSFMDGLYGYTF